The T cell receptor beta chain under discussion was sequenced for a study of beta chain features in type 1 diabetes. Study-level points and caveats: For TCRB rearrangement, an influence of HLA type remained unresolved here. For cells with high TCR expression, cDNA sequencing could yield over-representation.

Details on this clone: The antigen remains unidentified.

Reverse transcription of all isolated RNA meant that expressed TCRB transcripts were sequenced. Clones were read by immunoSEQ multiplex PCR, and TCRdb kept only the in-frame ones, dropping some. The repertoire holds around 300,000 clones, with 8% as singletons. The CDR3 is 14 amino acids. Unmatched junction bases numbered 3, after V lost 4 bases and J lost 3 bases. Germline CDR1 is SGHRS and CDR2 is YFSETQ. Averaging around 120 mL, one heparinised blood draw was given by each donor. What was sequenced was central memory CD4+ T cells from blood. The rearrangement links TRBV5-1 to TRBJ1-4; TRBD1 aligns across 7 bases. The receptor comes from a woman aged 18-29 years in good health. The CDR3, as DNA: TGCGCCAGCAGCCCTGGGACAGCTAATGAAAAACTGTTTTTT. Translation: CASSPGTANEKLFF.